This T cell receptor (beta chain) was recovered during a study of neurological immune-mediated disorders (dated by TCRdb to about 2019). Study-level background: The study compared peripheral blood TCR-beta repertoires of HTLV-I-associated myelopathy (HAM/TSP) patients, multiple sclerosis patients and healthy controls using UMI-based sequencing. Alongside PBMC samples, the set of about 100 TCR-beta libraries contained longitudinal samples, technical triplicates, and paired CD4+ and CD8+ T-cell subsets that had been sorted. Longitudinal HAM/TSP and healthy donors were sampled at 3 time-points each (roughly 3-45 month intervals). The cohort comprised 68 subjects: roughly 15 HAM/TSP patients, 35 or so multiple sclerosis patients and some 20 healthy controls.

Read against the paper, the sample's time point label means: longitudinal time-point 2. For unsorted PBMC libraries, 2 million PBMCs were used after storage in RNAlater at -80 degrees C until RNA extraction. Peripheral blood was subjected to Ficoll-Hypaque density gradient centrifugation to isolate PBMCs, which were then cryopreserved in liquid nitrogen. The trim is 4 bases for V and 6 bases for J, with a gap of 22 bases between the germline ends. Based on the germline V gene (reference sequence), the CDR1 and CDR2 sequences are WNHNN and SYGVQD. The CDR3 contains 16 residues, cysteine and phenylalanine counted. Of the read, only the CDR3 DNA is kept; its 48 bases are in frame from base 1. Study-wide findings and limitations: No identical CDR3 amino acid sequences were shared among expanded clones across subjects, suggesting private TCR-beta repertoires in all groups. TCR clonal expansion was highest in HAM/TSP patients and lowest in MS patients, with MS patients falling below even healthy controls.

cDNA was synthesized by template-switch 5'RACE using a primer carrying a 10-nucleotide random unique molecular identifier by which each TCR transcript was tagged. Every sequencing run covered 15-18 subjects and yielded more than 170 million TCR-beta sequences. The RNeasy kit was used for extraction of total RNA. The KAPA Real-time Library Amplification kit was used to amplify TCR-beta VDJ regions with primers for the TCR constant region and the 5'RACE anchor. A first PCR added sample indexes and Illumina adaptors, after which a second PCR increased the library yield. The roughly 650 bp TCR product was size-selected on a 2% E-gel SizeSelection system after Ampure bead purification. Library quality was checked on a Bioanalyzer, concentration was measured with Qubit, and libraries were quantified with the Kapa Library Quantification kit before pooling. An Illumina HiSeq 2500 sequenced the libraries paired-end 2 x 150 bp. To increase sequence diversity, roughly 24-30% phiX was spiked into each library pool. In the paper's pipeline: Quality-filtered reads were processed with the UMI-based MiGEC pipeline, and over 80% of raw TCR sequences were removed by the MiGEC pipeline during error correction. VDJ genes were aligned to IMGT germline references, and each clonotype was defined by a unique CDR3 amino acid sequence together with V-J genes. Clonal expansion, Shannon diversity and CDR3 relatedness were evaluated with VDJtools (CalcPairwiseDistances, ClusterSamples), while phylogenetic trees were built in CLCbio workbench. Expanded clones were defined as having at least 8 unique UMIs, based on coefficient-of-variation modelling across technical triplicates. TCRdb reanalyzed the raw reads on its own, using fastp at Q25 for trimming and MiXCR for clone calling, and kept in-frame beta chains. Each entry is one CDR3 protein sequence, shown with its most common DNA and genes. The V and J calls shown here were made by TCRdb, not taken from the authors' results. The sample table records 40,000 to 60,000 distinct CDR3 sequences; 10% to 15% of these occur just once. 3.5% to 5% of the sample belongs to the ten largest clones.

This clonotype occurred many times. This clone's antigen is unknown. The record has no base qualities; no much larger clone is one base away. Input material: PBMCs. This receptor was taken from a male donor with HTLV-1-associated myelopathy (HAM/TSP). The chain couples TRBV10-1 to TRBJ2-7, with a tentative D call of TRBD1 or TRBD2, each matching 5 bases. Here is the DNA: TGCGCCAGCAGTGGGGGGATAGACGATTTCGTAAGCGAGCAGTACTTC. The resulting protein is CASSGGIDDFVSEQYF.